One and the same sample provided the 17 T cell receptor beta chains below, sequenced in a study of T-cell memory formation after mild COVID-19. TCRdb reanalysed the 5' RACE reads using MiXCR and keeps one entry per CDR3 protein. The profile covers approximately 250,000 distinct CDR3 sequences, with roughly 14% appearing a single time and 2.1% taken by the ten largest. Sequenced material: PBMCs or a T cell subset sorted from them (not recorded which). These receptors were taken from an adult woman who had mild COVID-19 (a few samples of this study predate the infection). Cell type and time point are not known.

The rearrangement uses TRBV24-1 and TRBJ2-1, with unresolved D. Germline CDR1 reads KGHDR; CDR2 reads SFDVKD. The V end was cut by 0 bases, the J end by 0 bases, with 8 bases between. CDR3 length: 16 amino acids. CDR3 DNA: TGTGCCACCAGTGATTTGGGGCATAGCTCCTACAATGAGCAGTTCTTC. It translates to CATSDLGHSSYNEQFF.

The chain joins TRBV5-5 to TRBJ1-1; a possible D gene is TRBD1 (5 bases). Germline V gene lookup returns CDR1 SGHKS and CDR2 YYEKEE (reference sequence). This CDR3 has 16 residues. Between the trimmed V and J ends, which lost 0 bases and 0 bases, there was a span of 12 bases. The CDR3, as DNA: TGTGCCAGCAGCTTGGAAAGGGGACTAGTGAACACTGAAGCTTTCTTT. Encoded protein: CASSLERGLVNTEAFF.

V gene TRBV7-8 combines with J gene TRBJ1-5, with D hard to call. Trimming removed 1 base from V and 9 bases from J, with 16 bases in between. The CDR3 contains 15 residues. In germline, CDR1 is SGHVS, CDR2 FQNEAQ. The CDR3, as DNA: TGTGCCAGCAGCTTAGAGGCAACCCAAAGGCGGCCCCAGCATTTT. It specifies CASSLEATQRRPQHF.

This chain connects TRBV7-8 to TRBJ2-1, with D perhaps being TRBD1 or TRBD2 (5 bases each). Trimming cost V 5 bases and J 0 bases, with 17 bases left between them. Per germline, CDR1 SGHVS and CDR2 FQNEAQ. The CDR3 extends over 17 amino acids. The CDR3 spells CASSGPGRPSSYNEQFF. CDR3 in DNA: TGTGCCAGCAGCGGGCCGGGACGCCCGAGCTCCTACAATGAGCAGTTCTTC.

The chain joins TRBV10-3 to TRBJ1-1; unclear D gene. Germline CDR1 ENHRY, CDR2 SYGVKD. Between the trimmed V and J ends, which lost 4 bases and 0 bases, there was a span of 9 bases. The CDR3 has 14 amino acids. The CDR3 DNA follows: TGTGCCATCAGTGGTCAACTGCTGAACACTGAAGCTTTCTTT. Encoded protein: CAISGQLLNTEAFF.

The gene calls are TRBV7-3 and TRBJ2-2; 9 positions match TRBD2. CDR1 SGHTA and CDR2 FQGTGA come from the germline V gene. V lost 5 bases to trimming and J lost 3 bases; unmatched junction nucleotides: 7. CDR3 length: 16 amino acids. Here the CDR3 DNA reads TGTGCCAGCAGCCCCCTAGCGGGATCTTACACCGGGGAGCTGTTTTTT. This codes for CASSPLAGSYTGELFF.

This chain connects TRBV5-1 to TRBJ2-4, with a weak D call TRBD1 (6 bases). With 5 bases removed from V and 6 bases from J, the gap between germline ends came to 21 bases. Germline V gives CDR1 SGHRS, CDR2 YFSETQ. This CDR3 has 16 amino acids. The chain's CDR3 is CASRAGQTLQGNIQYF. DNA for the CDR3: TGCGCCAGCAGAGCCGGCCAAACCTTACAGGGAAACATTCAGTACTTC.

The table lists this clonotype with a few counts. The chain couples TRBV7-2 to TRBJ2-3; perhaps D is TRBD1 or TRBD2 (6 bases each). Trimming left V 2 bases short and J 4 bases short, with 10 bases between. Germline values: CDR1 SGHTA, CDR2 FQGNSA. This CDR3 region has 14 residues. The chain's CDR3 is CASSLIGGPDTQYF. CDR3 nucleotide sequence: TGTGCCAGCAGCTTAATCGGGGGCCCAGATACGCAGTATTTT.

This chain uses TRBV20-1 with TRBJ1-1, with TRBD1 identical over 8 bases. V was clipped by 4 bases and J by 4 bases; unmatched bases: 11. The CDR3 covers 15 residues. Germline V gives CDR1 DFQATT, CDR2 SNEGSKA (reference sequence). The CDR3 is CSATPAQGAGTEAFF. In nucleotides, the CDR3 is TGCAGTGCTACCCCGGCCCAGGGGGCGGGCACTGAAGCTTTCTTT.

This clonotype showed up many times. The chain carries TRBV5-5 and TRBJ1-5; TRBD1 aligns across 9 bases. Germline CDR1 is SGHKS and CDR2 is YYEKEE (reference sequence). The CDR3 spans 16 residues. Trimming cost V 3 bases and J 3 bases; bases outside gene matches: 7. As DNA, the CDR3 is TGTGCCAGCAGCTCCGTGAGGACAGGGGCCAATCAGCCCCAGCATTTT. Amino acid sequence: CASSSVRTGANQPQHF.

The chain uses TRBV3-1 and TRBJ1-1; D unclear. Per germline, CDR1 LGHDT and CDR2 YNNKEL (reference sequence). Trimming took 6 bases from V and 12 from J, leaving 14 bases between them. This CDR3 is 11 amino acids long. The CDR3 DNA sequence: TGTGCCAGCAGTGGAGGCGGTGTGACTTTCTTT. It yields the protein CASSGGGVTFF.

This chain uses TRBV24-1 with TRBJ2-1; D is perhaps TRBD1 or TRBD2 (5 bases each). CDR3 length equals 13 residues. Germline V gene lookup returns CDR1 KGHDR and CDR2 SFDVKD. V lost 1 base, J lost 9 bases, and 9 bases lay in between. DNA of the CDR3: TGTGCCACCAGTGATTTCCGAGGGGCTGAGCAGTTCTTC. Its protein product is CATSDFRGAEQFF.

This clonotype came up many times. The CDR3 DNA reads TGTGCCAGCAGCCCCTTGGGGGGGGCGAACACTGAAGCTTTCTTT. The encoded protein is CASSPLGGANTEAFF. V usage is TRBV12-3 or TRBV12-4 and J usage is TRBJ1-1; a possible D gene is TRBD1 (6 bases). V lost 6 bases to trimming and J lost 1 base, with 15 bases between them. There are 15 residues in the CDR3.

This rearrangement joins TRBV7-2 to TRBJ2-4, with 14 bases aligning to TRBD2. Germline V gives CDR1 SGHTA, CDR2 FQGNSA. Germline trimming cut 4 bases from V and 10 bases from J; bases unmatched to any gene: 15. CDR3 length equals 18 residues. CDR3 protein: CASSSRLSRLAGGNIQYF. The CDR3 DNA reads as TGTGCCAGCAGCTCTCGACTCTCCCGACTAGCGGGGGGGAATATTCAGTACTTC.

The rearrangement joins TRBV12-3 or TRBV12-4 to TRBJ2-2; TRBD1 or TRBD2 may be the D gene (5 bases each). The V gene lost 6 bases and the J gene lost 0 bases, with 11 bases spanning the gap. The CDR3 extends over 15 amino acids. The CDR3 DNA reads TGTGCCAGCAGCAAGGGGACCTCGAACACCGGGGAGCTGTTTTTT. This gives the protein CASSKGTSNTGELFF.

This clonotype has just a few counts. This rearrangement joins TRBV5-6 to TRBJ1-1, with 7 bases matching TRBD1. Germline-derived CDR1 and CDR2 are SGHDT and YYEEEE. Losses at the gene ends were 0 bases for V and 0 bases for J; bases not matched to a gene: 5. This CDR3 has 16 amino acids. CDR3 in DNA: TGTGCCAGCAGCTTGGACCAGGGGGGCATGAACACTGAAGCTTTCTTT. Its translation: CASSLDQGGMNTEAFF.

CDR3 sequence: CASSSWTGGWGYTF. In DNA form, the CDR3 reads TGTGCCAGCAGCTCCTGGACAGGGGGCTGGGGCTACACCTTC. The chain uses TRBV13 and TRBJ1-2; 11 bases are a match to TRBD1. In germline, CDR1 is PRHDT, CDR2 FYEKMQ (reference sequence). The CDR3 covers 14 residues. V shed 4 bases, J shed 8 bases, and the junction held 6 bases outside the gene matches.